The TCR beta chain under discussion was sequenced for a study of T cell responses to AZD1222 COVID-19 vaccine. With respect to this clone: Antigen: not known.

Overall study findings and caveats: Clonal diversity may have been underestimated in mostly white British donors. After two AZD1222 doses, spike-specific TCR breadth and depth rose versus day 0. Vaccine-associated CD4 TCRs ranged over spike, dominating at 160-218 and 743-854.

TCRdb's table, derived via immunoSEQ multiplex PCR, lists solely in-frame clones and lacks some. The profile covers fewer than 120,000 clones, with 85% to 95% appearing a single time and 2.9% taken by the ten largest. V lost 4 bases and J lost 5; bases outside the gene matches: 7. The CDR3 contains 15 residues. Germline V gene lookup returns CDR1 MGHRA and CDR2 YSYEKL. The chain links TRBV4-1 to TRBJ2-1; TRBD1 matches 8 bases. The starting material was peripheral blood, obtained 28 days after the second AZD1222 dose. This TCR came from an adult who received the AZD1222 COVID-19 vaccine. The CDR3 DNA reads TGCGCCAGCAGCCGAGACAGGGGTCAACACAATGAGCAGTTCTTC. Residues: CASSRDRGQHNEQFF.